What follows are 24 T cell receptor beta chains derived from one specimen sequenced in a study of blood T cell repertoires in COVID-19. Some clones are missing from TCRdb's copy, which holds only in-frame ones; the method was immunoSEQ multiplex PCR. The sample lists roughly 140,000 clones; roughly 76% were seen once. The sequencing sample was made of peripheral blood. The receptor source for this set is a human donor with acute or convalescent COVID-19. The donor label of this sample is uncertain.

This clone was recorded a few times. The chain uses TRBV28 and TRBJ1-1; 7 nucleotides align to TRBD1. Losses at the gene ends were 10 bases for V and 1 base for J; bases not matched to a gene: 12. CDR1 and CDR2 (germline): MDHEN, SYDVKM. The CDR3 consists of 15 residues. CDR3 sequence reads: CAIREGARGNTEAFF. The CDR3 nucleotides read TGTGCCATCCGGGAGGGGGCCAGGGGGAACACTGAAGCTTTCTTT.

This chain joins TRBV24-1 and TRBJ1-3; D uncertain. The V gene's germline CDR1 is KGHDR and CDR2 SFDVKD. V shed 3 bases and J shed 0 bases, with 8 bases lying between them. CDR3 length: 15 amino acids. The CDR3 sequence is CATSDTRASGNTIYF. The CDR3 DNA sequence: TGTGCCACCAGTGATACGCGGGCCTCTGGAAACACCATATATTTT.

The chain has TRBV29-1 and TRBJ2-3, with a weak D call TRBD1 (5 bases). Trimming took 6 bases from V and 5 from J, leaving 18 bases between them. Germline-derived CDR1 and CDR2 are SQVTM and ANQGSEA. CDR3 length: 14 amino acids. CDR3 sequence (DNA): TGCAGCGTGGGTCAAGGGGCGCGATTAGATACGCAGTATTTT. Protein product: CSVGQGARLDTQYF.

This clone appeared a single time. This chain links TRBV11-2 with TRBJ2-7; possible D gene TRBD2, 6 bases. This CDR3 has 12 amino acids. Germline V gene lookup returns CDR1 SGHAT and CDR2 FQNNGV. Trimming took off 5 bases at V and 7 bases at J, with 12 bases between the two ends. CDR3 nucleotide sequence: TGTGCCAGCAGCCCCGGGGAGGCTGAGCAGTACGTC. It yields the protein CASSPGEAEQYV.

The CDR3 here is CASRTGQGANGYTF. For the CDR3, the DNA is TGTGCCAGCAGGACCGGACAGGGGGCTAATGGCTACACCTTC. This chain uses TRBV28 with TRBJ1-2, with 11 bases fitting TRBD1. V dropped 6 bases and J dropped 6; count of bases not matched to a gene: 6. This CDR3 is 14 amino acids long. Germline CDR1 reads MDHEN; CDR2 reads SYDVKM.

This chain joins TRBV24-1 and TRBJ2-1, with 9 bases that match TRBD1. CDR1 and CDR2 (germline): KGHDR, SFDVKD. The CDR3 runs 15 residues. Trimming removed 4 bases from V and 6 bases from J; junction bases left unmatched: 6. The CDR3 DNA reads as TGTGCCACCAGTGAGCCCGGGACAGGGAGCAATGAGCAGTTCTTC. Protein: CATSEPGTGSNEQFF.

The V and J genes are TRBV5-4 and TRBJ1-2; TRBD1 agrees at 11 bases. V was clipped by 7 bases and J by 4 bases; unmatched bases: 12. In germline, CDR1 is SGHNT, CDR2 YYREEE (reference sequence). The CDR3 has 16 amino acids. The CDR3 is CASRPGQGAFGYGYTF. CDR3 nucleotide sequence: TGTGCCAGCCGCCCCGGACAGGGGGCTTTTGGCTATGGCTACACCTTC.

This chain uses TRBV5-5 with TRBJ2-5; 8 nucleotides align to TRBD1. Germline V gives CDR1 SGHKS, CDR2 YYEKEE (reference sequence). V trimming: 5 bases; J trimming: 1 base; junction bases outside the gene matches: 7. The CDR3 covers 15 residues. CDR3 in DNA: TGTGCCAGCAGTTTTTTCGGACAGGGCCAAGAGACCCAGTACTTC. This encodes CASSFFGQGQETQYF.

This sequence joins TRBV20-1 and TRBJ2-5; TRBD2 aligns across 11 bases. Germline CDR1 is DFQATT and CDR2 is SNEGSKA (reference sequence). With 3 bases clipped from V and 5 bases from J, the junction kept 11 bases outside the gene matches. This CDR3 is built from 16 residues. The CDR3 spells CSASVGLAAAPETQYF. CDR3 bases: TGCAGTGCTAGTGTGGGACTAGCGGCCGCCCCCGAGACCCAGTACTTC.

The chain joins TRBV9 to TRBJ2-4; no firm D call. Trimming took off 0 bases at V and 6 bases at J, with 7 bases between the two ends. The CDR3 runs to 13 residues. CDR1 is SGDLS, CDR2 YYNGEE, per germline. The CDR3 protein is CASSVDPGNIQYF. CDR3 DNA: TGTGCCAGCAGCGTAGACCCGGGAAACATTCAGTACTTC.

The rearrangement links TRBV5-1 to TRBJ2-1, with 14 bases that match TRBD2. This CDR3 contains 17 residues. Germline V gene sequence: CDR1 SGHRS, CDR2 YFSETQ. V dropped 4 bases and J dropped 3; count of bases not matched to a gene: 6. CDR3 sequence reads: CASSRTGTSGGYNEQFF. DNA of the CDR3: TGCGCCAGCAGCCGCACCGGGACTAGCGGGGGCTACAATGAGCAGTTCTTC.

This clone was seen just once. The V and J genes are TRBV20-1 and TRBJ1-2; TRBD1 matches at 7 bases. This CDR3 region has 11 residues. Per germline, CDR1 DFQATT and CDR2 SNEGSKA (reference sequence). After removal of 8 bases from V and 2 bases from J, the junction contained 2 bases not matched to a gene. CDR3 loop: CSQTGNYGYTF. The CDR3 nucleotides are TGCAGTCAGACAGGGAACTATGGCTACACCTTC.

The rearrangement joins TRBV19 to TRBJ2-3; D is unclear. Trimming took off 3 bases at V and 1 base at J, with 8 bases between the two ends. Germline CDR1 and CDR2: LNHDA and SQIVND (reference sequence). The CDR3 is 14 amino acids. The CDR3 nucleotides are TGTGCCAGTAGTATGTTATCAGGCACAGATACGCAGTATTTT. This translates into CASSMLSGTDTQYF. Based on the CDR3 plus reference TRBV19 and TRBJ2-3, the full variable domain is DGGITQSPKYLFRKEGQNVTLSCEQNLNHDAMYWYRQDPGQGLRLIYYSQIVNDFQKGDIAEGYSVSREKKESFPLTVTSAQKNPTAFYLCASSMLSGTDTQYFGPGTRLTVL.

The rearrangement links TRBV12-3 or TRBV12-4 to TRBJ1-4; D unresolved. V gave up 4 bases and J gave up 4 bases, with 4 bases separating them. The CDR3 has 12 amino acids. The CDR3 region is CASSSNNEKLFF. The CDR3 DNA reads TGTGCCAGCAGTTCAAATAATGAAAAACTGTTTTTT.

V usage is TRBV6-5 and J usage is TRBJ1-1; the D is unclear. The CDR3 covers 12 residues. Trimming pared 7 bases from V and 2 bases from J, leaving 8 bases between. Germline assignment: CDR1 MNHEY and CDR2 SVGAGI. This CDR3 reads CASKSVNTEAFF. CDR3 in DNA: TGTGCCAGCAAGAGTGTCAACACTGAAGCTTTCTTT.

The rearrangement joins TRBV21-1 to TRBJ2-7; the listed D gene, TRBD1, was not tested against the DNA. TRBV21-1 is described as a pseudogene. The CDR3 totals 15 residues. The CDR3 DNA follows: TGTGCCAGCAGCAACCACAGGGGGTTCCCCTACGAGCAGTACGTC. Amino acids: CASSNHRGFPYEQYV.

In this sample, this clone turned up many times. The chain employs TRBV27 and TRBJ1-5; 7 nucleotides align to TRBD1. This CDR3 contains 16 residues. V dropped 6 bases and J dropped 4; count of bases not matched to a gene: 12. The germline gives CDR1 MNHEY, CDR2 SMNVEV (reference sequence). CDR3 sequence reads: CASSTGGDRLNQPQHF. For the CDR3, the DNA is TGTGCCAGCAGCACAGGCGGGGACAGACTGAATCAGCCCCAGCATTTT.

The V call is TRBV2, the J call TRBJ1-5, with D perhaps matching TRBD1 (6 bases). This CDR3 comprises 13 residues. Trimming left V 8 bases short and J 2 bases short, with 10 bases between. From germline, CDR1 is SNHLY and CDR2 FYNNEI. CDR3 sequence reads: CASEDSGNQPQHF. DNA for the CDR3: TGTGCCAGCGAGGACAGCGGCAATCAGCCCCAGCATTTT.

This clone was detected once. The rearrangement joins TRBV25-1 to TRBJ1-2, with no clear D. Trimming removed 2 bases at V and 1 base at J, with 2 bases between. There are 12 residues in the CDR3. Germline-derived CDR1 and CDR2 are MGHDK and SYGVNS. The CDR3 sequence: CASSERNYGYTF. The CDR3 nucleotides are TGTGCCAGCAGTGAACGTAACTATGGCTACACCTTC.

The count of this clone is one. The chain combines TRBV7-9 with TRBJ1-2; 11 bases align to TRBD1. The V gene's germline CDR1 is SEHNR and CDR2 FQNEAQ (reference sequence). Trimming took 0 bases from V and 6 from J; bases not matched to a gene: 12. This CDR3 has 18 residues. The CDR3 DNA reads as TGTGCCAGCAGCTTAGCTTTCATGGACAGGGGGCTTGAGGATGGCTACACCTTC. Translating gives CASSLAFMDRGLEDGYTF.

The rearrangement joins TRBV9 to TRBJ2-3; TRBD1 agrees at 7 bases. Germline V gene sequence: CDR1 SGDLS, CDR2 YYNGEE. Trimming removed 4 bases from V and 0 bases from J; junction bases left unmatched: 8. The CDR3 is made up of 16 amino acids. The CDR3 protein is CASSTGQAPSTDTQYF. The CDR3 DNA sequence: TGTGCCAGCAGCACCGGACAGGCGCCTAGCACAGATACGCAGTATTTT. The full variable domain, completed using reference TRBV9 and TRBJ2-3, is DSGVTQTPKHLITATGQRVTLRCSPRSGDLSVYWYQQSLDQGLQFLIQYYNGEERAKGNILERFSAQQFPDLHSELNLSSLELGDSALYFCASSTGQAPSTDTQYFGPGTRLTVL.

The rearrangement links TRBV9 to TRBJ2-6; 8 bases match TRBD1. The germline gives CDR1 SGDLS, CDR2 YYNGEE. J gave up 2 bases and V 2 bases, and 0 bases lay outside the gene matches. CDR3 length: 15 residues. The CDR3: CASSVDRAGANVLTF. The DNA of the CDR3 is TGTGCCAGCAGCGTGGACAGGGCTGGGGCCAACGTCCTGACTTTC.

This chain uses TRBV14 with TRBJ1-2; D is undetermined. The CDR3 extends over 11 amino acids. Trimming shortened V by 2 bases and J by 7 bases, and 5 bases separated the two germline ends. CDR1 and CDR2 from the germline V gene are SGHDN and FVKESK. This CDR3 is CASSQHSGYTF. Written as DNA, the CDR3 is TGTGCCAGCAGCCAACACTCTGGCTACACCTTC.

This clone appeared a single time. The chain recombines TRBV6-5 with TRBJ1-1; a weak D match, TRBD1 (6 bases). Trimming shortened V by 6 bases and J by 6 bases, and 11 bases separated the two germline ends. This CDR3 is 12 amino acids long. CDR1 and CDR2 (germline): MNHEY, SVGAGI. Here the CDR3 reads CASSAGGPEAFF. The CDR3 DNA reads as TGTGCCAGCAGCGCGGGGGGCCCTGAAGCTTTCTTT.